Presented here are 5 T cell receptor beta chains from one specimen sequenced in a study of preoperative IRX-2 immunotherapy in early breast cancer. The protocol was immunoSEQ multiplex PCR, while the TCRdb copy is restricted to in-frame clones and leaves out a portion. Here the sample spans some 1,500 clones, around 75% being singletons. Treatment noted: preoperative locoregional IRX-2 cytokine immunotherapy. The source was tumor tissue, collected after IRX-2 immunotherapy. The origin of the receptors is a human donor with breast cancer.

The rearrangement joins TRBV6-8 to TRBJ1-1, with D tentatively TRBD1 (6 bases). The CDR3 has 13 amino acids. Trimming removed 7 bases at V and 1 base at J, with 10 bases between. Germline V gene data show CDR1 as MNHGY and CDR2 as SAAAGT. CDR3 sequence (DNA): TGTGCCAGCATTCAACAGGGGAACACTGAAGCTTTCTTT. This gives the protein CASIQQGNTEAFF.

The rearrangement uses TRBV19 and TRBJ1-2, with TRBD1 matching over 7 bases. This CDR3 has 13 residues. With 7 bases clipped from V and 4 bases from J, the junction kept 6 bases outside the gene matches. CDR1 is LNHDA and CDR2 is SQIVND in the germline V gene (reference sequence). This chain's CDR3 is CASTTGQTYGYTF. The CDR3 DNA sequence: TGTGCCAGTACCACGGGACAGACCTATGGCTACACCTTC.

V and J are TRBV23-1 and TRBJ1-2; D gene unclear. TRBV23-1 is recorded as an ORF, its role being uncertain. V was pared by 4 bases and J by 0 bases, with 21 bases between. The CDR3 consists of 18 residues. CDR3: CASSRAGFRERSNYGYTF. The CDR3 bases are TGCGCCAGCAGTCGAGCGGGGTTTAGGGAACGTTCTAACTATGGCTACACCTTC.

CDR3 residues: CASIGGAEGANVLTF. The CDR3 DNA reads as TGTGCCAGTATAGGAGGGGCAGAGGGGGCCAACGTCCTGACTTTC. J is TRBJ2-6 and V is TRBV19; the D gene is possibly TRBD2 (6 bases). This CDR3 has 15 amino acids. V lost 7 bases and J lost 4, with 14 bases in between. Germline CDR1 reads LNHDA; CDR2 reads SQIVND (reference sequence).

The rearrangement links TRBV11-3 to TRBJ2-7; maybe TRBD2 (6 bases). This CDR3 region has 16 residues. The germline CDR1 and CDR2 sequences are SGHNT and YENEEA. The V end was cut by 0 bases, the J end by 6 bases, with 18 bases between. CDR3 DNA sequence: TGTGCCAGCAGCTTAGACTCCGGGACTTGGGGAGTCGAGCAGTACTTC. Translation: CASSLDSGTWGVEQYF.